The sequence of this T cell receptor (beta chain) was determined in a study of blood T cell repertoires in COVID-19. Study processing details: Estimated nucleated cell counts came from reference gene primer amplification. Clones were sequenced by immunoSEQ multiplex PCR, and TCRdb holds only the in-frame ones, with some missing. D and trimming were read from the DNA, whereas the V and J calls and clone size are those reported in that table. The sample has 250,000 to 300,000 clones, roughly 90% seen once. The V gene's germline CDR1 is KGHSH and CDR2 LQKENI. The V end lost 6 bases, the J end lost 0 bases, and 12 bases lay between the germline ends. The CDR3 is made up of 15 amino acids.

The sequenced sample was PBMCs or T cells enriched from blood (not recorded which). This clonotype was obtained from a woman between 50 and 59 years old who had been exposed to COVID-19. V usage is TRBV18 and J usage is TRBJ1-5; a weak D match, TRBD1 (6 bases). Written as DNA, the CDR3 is TGTGCCAGCTCTTCACAGGGTTATAGCAATCAGCCCCAGCATTTT. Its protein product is CASSSQGYSNQPQHF.